These T cell receptor beta chains were read from a single sample in a study of T cells in Graves' hyperthyroidism and ophthalmopathy. TCRdb used MiXCR to reprocess the multiplex PCR reads, holding one entry per CDR3 protein. The sample yields 500,000 to 600,000 distinct CDR3 sequences, 15% to 20% seen once. The sample comprised blood. All receptors derive from a woman aged 18 to 35 with Graves' hyperthyroidism. Both conserved end residues are part of each CDR3. Each record gives: clone size, D gene, CDR3 length, J gene, V gene, CDR3 protein, CDR3 DNA. The D gene is left open where the match is weak. Size is stated for part of the rows, as once, few or many counts, or as a class when the clone is expanded.

size: -
D: -
length: 17
J: TRBJ2-6
V: TRBV6-5
CDR3: CASSYRDIRSGANVLTF
DNA: TGTGCCAGCAGTTACCGGGACATAAGATCTGGGGCCAACGTCCTGACTTTC

size: once
D: -
length: 17
J: TRBJ2-3
V: TRBV18
CDR3: CASSPLGGGGSTDTQYF
DNA: TGTGCCAGCTCACCACTTGGAGGTGGGGGCTCCACAGATACGCAGTATTTT

size: many
D: TRBD1
length: 14
J: TRBJ1-2
V: TRBV12-3/TRBV12-4
CDR3: CASSSGTGAYGYTF
DNA: TGTGCCAGCAGTTCCGGGACAGGGGCTTATGGCTACACCTTC

size: few
D: -
length: 14
J: TRBJ2-2
V: TRBV11-3
CDR3: CASSRQSNTGELFF
DNA: TGTGCCAGCAGCCGACAGAGCAACACCGGGGAGCTGTTTTTT

size: -
D: -
length: 15
J: TRBJ2-3
V: TRBV7-2
CDR3: CASSLYVLLTDTQYF
DNA: TGTGCCAGCAGCTTATACGTTCTCCTCACAGATACGCAGTATTTT

size: -
D: TRBD1
length: 15
J: TRBJ2-2
V: TRBV15
CDR3: CATSSRDRVPGELFF
DNA: TGTGCCACCAGCTCCCGGGACAGGGTCCCCGGGGAGCTGTTTTTT

size: many
D: -
length: 15
J: TRBJ1-2
V: TRBV6-1
CDR3: CASSEVSGAGYGYTF
DNA: TGTGCCAGCAGTGAAGTATCAGGGGCTGGCTATGGCTACACCTTC

size: many
D: TRBD1
length: 13
J: TRBJ1-4
V: TRBV11-3
CDR3: CASMGTDNEKLFF
DNA: TGTGCCAGCATGGGGACAGACAATGAAAAACTGTTTTTT

size: many
D: TRBD2
length: 14
J: TRBJ2-1
V: TRBV20-1
CDR3: CSARGASGMHEQFF
DNA: TGCAGTGCTAGGGGGGCTAGCGGGATGCATGAGCAGTTCTTC

size: -
D: -
length: 11
J: TRBJ2-2
V: TRBV20-1
CDR3: CSAIEAGELFF
DNA: TGCAGTGCTATTGAGGCCGGGGAGCTGTTTTTT

size: few
D: -
length: 17
J: TRBJ1-1
V: TRBV24-1
CDR3: CATSDSMGGGRGTEAFF
DNA: TGTGCCACCAGTGATTCTATGGGCGGGGGCCGGGGAACTGAAGCTTTCTTT

size: -
D: TRBD2
length: 18
J: TRBJ2-3
V: TRBV2
CDR3: CASRRGTSGSRSTDTQYF
DNA: TGTGCCAGCAGGAGAGGGACTAGCGGGAGTCGGAGCACAGATACGCAGTATTTT

size: few
D: -
length: 14
J: TRBJ1-5
V: TRBV24-1
CDR3: CATSDVGRTEPQHF
DNA: TGTGCCACCAGTGATGTAGGGCGAACAGAGCCCCAGCATTTT

size: -
D: -
length: 10
J: TRBJ2-7
V: TRBV20-1
CDR3: CSASPSEQYF
DNA: TGCAGTGCGAGTCCGTCTGAGCAGTACTTC

size: -
D: TRBD2
length: 17
J: TRBJ2-1
V: TRBV4-2
CDR3: CASSQDPGLASYNEQLF
DNA: TGTGCCAGCAGCCAAGATCCCGGACTAGCGTCCTACAATGAGCAGCTCTTC

size: -
D: -
length: 17
J: TRBJ2-3
V: TRBV7-2
CDR3: CASSFGTGFEFTDTQYF
DNA: TGTGCCAGCAGCTTTGGTACAGGCTTTGAGTTCACAGATACGCAGTATTTT

size: -
D: -
length: 14
J: TRBJ2-1
V: TRBV7-3
CDR3: CAGSLHGGYNEQFF
DNA: TGTGCCGGCAGCTTGCACGGGGGATACAATGAGCAGTTCTTC

size: few
D: -
length: 14
J: TRBJ2-2
V: TRBV29-1
CDR3: CSATLYRDTGELFF
DNA: TGCAGCGCCACTCTGTACAGGGACACCGGGGAGCTGTTTTTT

size: many
D: -
length: 14
J: TRBJ1-2
V: TRBV19
CDR3: CASSMTARNYGYTF
DNA: TGTGCCAGTAGTATGACAGCTCGCAACTATGGCTACACCTTC

size: -
D: -
length: 14
J: TRBJ2-5
V: TRBV12-3/TRBV12-4
CDR3: CASSSFITRETQYF
DNA: TGTGCCAGCAGCTCATTTATTACCCGGGAGACCCAGTACTTC

size: many
D: TRBD1
length: 14
J: TRBJ1-5
V: TRBV20-1
CDR3: CSASRQGFDQPQHF
DNA: TGCAGTGCTAGCAGACAGGGTTTTGATCAGCCCCAGCATTTT

size: few
D: -
length: 14
J: TRBJ1-2
V: TRBV2
CDR3: CASSSRRTNYGYTF
DNA: TGTGCCAGCAGTTCAAGACGGACTAACTATGGCTACACCTTC

size: few
D: -
length: 13
J: TRBJ1-4
V: TRBV20-1
CDR3: CSARGRISEKLFF
DNA: TGCAGTGCTAGAGGAAGGATAAGCGAAAAACTGTTTTTT

size: few
D: TRBD2
length: 13
J: TRBJ2-3
V: TRBV19
CDR3: CASSISGRDTQYF
DNA: TGTGCCAGTAGTATCTCCGGGAGGGATACGCAGTATTTT

size: -
D: -
length: 16
J: TRBJ1-5
V: TRBV19
CDR3: CASSIDNQGGYQPQHF
DNA: TGTGCCAGTAGTATTGATAACCAGGGAGGGTATCAGCCCCAGCATTTT

size: -
D: TRBD2
length: 18
J: TRBJ2-3
V: TRBV20-1
CDR3: CSARDLKGLAGLTDTQYF
DNA: TGCAGTGCTAGAGATCTAAAAGGGCTAGCGGGGCTCACAGATACGCAGTATTTT

size: many
D: -
length: 13
J: TRBJ2-7
V: TRBV7-9
CDR3: CASSLVGSHEQYF
DNA: TGTGCCAGCAGCTTAGTAGGCAGCCACGAGCAGTACTTC

size: many
D: TRBD2
length: 15
J: TRBJ2-2
V: TRBV12-3/TRBV12-4
CDR3: CASSLGGGDTGELFF
DNA: TGTGCCAGCAGTTTAGGTGGGGGGGACACCGGGGAGCTGTTTTTT

size: many
D: -
length: 14
J: TRBJ1-1
V: TRBV7-8
CDR3: CASSPSTGRIEAFF
DNA: TGTGCCAGCAGCCCGAGCACGGGGAGAATTGAAGCTTTCTTT

size: -
D: -
length: 13
J: TRBJ2-7
V: TRBV6-4
CDR3: CASSGRDNYEQYF
DNA: TGTGCCAGCAGTGGCCGGGACAATTACGAGCAGTACTTC

size: few
D: -
length: 14
J: TRBJ2-5
V: TRBV5-1
CDR3: CASSVGPSEETQYF
DNA: TGCGCCAGCAGCGTGGGCCCGAGCGAAGAGACCCAGTACTTC

size: many
D: -
length: 14
J: TRBJ1-4
V: TRBV10-3
CDR3: CAISDEDSHEKLFF
DNA: TGTGCCATCAGTGACGAGGACAGCCATGAAAAACTGTTTTTT

size: -
D: -
length: 16
J: TRBJ1-1
V: TRBV6-1
CDR3: CASMGWGRRTWAEAFF
DNA: TGTGCCAGCATGGGTTGGGGGCGCCGGACCTGGGCTGAAGCTTTCTTT

size: few
D: -
length: 13
J: TRBJ2-3
V: TRBV14
CDR3: CASSHPEWDTQYF
DNA: TGTGCCAGCAGCCACCCTGAGTGGGATACGCAGTATTTT

size: many
D: -
length: 16
J: TRBJ1-2
V: TRBV24-1
CDR3: CATSDPRDTLNYGYTF
DNA: TGTGCCACCAGTGATCCCCGGGACACTCTTAACTATGGCTACACCTTC

size: many
D: -
length: 17
J: TRBJ2-1
V: TRBV11-2
CDR3: CASSLDTGRFLGDEQFF
DNA: TGTGCCAGCAGCTTAGATACGGGCAGGTTTTTAGGCGATGAGCAGTTCTTC

size: -
D: -
length: 14
J: TRBJ1-3
V: TRBV30
CDR3: CAWSKASSGNTIYF
DNA: TGTGCCTGGAGTAAAGCTTCCTCTGGAAACACCATATATTTT

size: few
D: TRBD2
length: 16
J: TRBJ2-1
V: TRBV5-1
CDR3: CASSHTSGERYNEQFF
DNA: TGCGCCAGCAGCCATACTAGCGGGGAGAGATACAATGAGCAGTTCTTC

size: many
D: -
length: 10
J: TRBJ1-4
V: TRBV11-2
CDR3: CASGGEKLFF
DNA: TGTGCCAGTGGAGGGGAAAAACTGTTTTTT

size: many
D: -
length: 15
J: TRBJ2-5
V: TRBV7-2
CDR3: CASSFDQGFQETQYF
DNA: TGTGCCAGCAGCTTCGACCAAGGGTTCCAAGAGACCCAGTACTTC

size: many
D: TRBD2
length: 14
J: TRBJ2-7
V: TRBV27
CDR3: CASSFRGSMGEQYF
DNA: TGTGCCAGCAGTTTTCGCGGGAGTATGGGCGAGCAGTACTTC

size: few
D: TRBD1
length: 12
J: TRBJ2-7
V: TRBV7-2
CDR3: CASSLDRAGQYF
DNA: TGTGCCAGCAGTTTAGACAGGGCAGGGCAGTACTTC

size: many
D: -
length: 13
J: TRBJ1-6
V: TRBV3-1
CDR3: CASSQGPASPLHF
DNA: TGTGCCAGCAGCCAGGGACCGGCTTCACCCCTCCACTTT

size: few
D: TRBD1
length: 15
J: TRBJ1-4
V: TRBV4-3
CDR3: CASSPGQGRGEKLFF
DNA: TGCGCCAGCAGCCCAGGACAGGGGCGCGGTGAAAAACTGTTTTTT

size: -
D: TRBD2
length: 16
J: TRBJ2-1
V: TRBV14
CDR3: CASSRGLAGGPNEQFF
DNA: TGTGCCAGCAGCCGTGGACTAGCGGGAGGGCCCAATGAGCAGTTCTTC

size: many
D: TRBD2
length: 14
J: TRBJ2-1
V: TRBV18
CDR3: CASSPPGGGSEQFF
DNA: TGTGCCAGCTCACCCCCGGGGGGGGGCAGCGAGCAGTTCTTC

size: many
D: TRBD1
length: 17
J: TRBJ2-5
V: TRBV24-1
CDR3: CATSDPQGPGLQETQYF
DNA: TGTGCCACCAGTGACCCACAGGGGCCGGGGTTACAAGAGACCCAGTACTTC

size: many
D: TRBD1
length: 13
J: TRBJ1-2
V: TRBV18
CDR3: CASSTGGEYGYTF
DNA: TGTGCCAGCTCAACAGGGGGCGAGTATGGCTACACCTTC

size: -
D: -
length: 16
J: TRBJ1-6
V: TRBV20-1
CDR3: CSASLGGSSYNSPLHF
DNA: TGCAGTGCTAGTCTAGGAGGGAGCTCCTATAATTCACCCCTCCACTTT

size: -
D: -
length: 13
J: TRBJ2-3
V: TRBV7-9
CDR3: CASSPRRADTQYF
DNA: TGTGCCAGCAGCCCCCGCCGGGCAGATACGCAGTATTTT

size: -
D: TRBD2
length: 17
J: TRBJ2-5
V: TRBV20-1
CDR3: CSARDRWLAGIQETQYF
DNA: TGCAGTGCTAGAGATCGCTGGCTAGCGGGGATCCAAGAGACCCAGTACTTC

size: many
D: -
length: 14
J: TRBJ2-7
V: TRBV7-2
CDR3: CASSLASSFYEQYF
DNA: TGTGCCAGCAGCTTAGCTAGCAGCTTCTACGAGCAGTACTTC

size: many
D: -
length: 13
J: TRBJ2-1
V: TRBV6-1
CDR3: CASSELRNGEQFF
DNA: TGTGCCAGCAGTGAATTGAGAAATGGCGAGCAGTTCTTC

size: few
D: -
length: 16
J: TRBJ2-2
V: TRBV7-9
CDR3: CASSLMWQLNTGELFF
DNA: TGTGCCAGCAGCTTAATGTGGCAGCTGAACACCGGGGAGCTGTTTTTT

size: -
D: TRBD2
length: 20
J: TRBJ2-7
V: TRBV25-1
CDR3: CASSEPQRLAGGPTSYEQYF
DNA: TGTGCCAGCAGTGAACCCCAGAGACTAGCGGGAGGACCTACGTCCTACGAGCAGTACTTC

size: many
D: TRBD2
length: 15
J: TRBJ2-1
V: TRBV5-4
CDR3: CASSLDRTSYNEQFF
DNA: TGTGCCAGCAGCTTGGATCGGACTAGCTACAATGAGCAGTTCTTC

size: -
D: TRBD2
length: 14
J: TRBJ2-7
V: TRBV20-1
CDR3: CSAYGAGASYEQYF
DNA: TGCAGTGCCTATGGGGCGGGAGCCTCCTACGAGCAGTACTTC